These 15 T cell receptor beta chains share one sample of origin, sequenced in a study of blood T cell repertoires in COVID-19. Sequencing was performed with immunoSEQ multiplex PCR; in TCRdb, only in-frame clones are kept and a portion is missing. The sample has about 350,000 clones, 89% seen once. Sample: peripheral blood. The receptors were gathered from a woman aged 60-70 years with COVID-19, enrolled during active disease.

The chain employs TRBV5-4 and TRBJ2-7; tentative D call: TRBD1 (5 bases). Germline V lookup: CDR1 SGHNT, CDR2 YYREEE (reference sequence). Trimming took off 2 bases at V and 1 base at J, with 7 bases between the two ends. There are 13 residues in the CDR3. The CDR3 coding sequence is TGTGCCAGCAGCTTTGACAGATCCTACGAGCAGTACTTC. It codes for CASSFDRSYEQYF. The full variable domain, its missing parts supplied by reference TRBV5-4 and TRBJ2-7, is ETGVTQSPTHLIKTRGQQVTLRCSSQSGHNTVSWYQQALGQGPQFIFQYYREEENGRGNFPPRFSGLQFPNYSSELNVNALELDDSALYLCASSFDRSYEQYFGPGTRLTVT.

In DNA form, the CDR3 reads TGTGCCAGCAGCCTGGCGGTCGGTATCGCAGATACGCAGTATTTT. It codes for CASSLAVGIADTQYF. The rearrangement links TRBV4-2 to TRBJ2-3; D unresolved. From germline, CDR1 is LGHNA and CDR2 YNFKEQ. V was trimmed by 4 bases and J by 4 bases, leaving 15 bases between them. The CDR3 sequence is 15 residues long.

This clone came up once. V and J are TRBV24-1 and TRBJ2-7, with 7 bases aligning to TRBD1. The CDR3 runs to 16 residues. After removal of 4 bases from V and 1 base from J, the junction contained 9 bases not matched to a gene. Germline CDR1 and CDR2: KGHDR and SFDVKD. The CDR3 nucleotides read TGTGCCACCAGTGAACCGTGGGACAGCGGATCCTACGAGCAGTACTTC. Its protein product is CATSEPWDSGSYEQYF.

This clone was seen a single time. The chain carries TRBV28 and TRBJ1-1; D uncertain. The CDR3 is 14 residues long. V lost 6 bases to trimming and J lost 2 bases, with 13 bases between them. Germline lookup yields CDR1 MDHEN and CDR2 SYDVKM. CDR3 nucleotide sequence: TGTGCCAGCAGGCCAGCGGGCGCTAACACTGAAGCTTTCTTT. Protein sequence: CASRPAGANTEAFF.

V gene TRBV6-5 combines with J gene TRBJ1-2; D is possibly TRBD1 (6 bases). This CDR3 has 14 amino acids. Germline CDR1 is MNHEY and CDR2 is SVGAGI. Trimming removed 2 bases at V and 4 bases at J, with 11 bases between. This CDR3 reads CASSYGGGAYGYTF. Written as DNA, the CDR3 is TGTGCCAGCAGTTACGGTGGGGGCGCCTATGGCTACACCTTC.

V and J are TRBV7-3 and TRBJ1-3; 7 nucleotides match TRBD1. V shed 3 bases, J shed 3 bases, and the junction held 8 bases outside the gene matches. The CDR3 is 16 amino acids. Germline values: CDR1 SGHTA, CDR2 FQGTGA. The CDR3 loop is CASSFSGTADGNTIYF. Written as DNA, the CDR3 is TGTGCCAGCAGCTTCTCCGGGACAGCCGATGGAAACACCATATATTTT.

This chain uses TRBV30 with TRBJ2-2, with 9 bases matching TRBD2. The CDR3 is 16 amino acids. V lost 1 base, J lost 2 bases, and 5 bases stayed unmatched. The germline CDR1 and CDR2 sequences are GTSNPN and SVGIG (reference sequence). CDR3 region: CAWSGSGGLNTGELFF. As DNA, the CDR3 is TGTGCCTGGAGTGGTAGCGGGGGACTCAACACCGGGGAGCTGTTTTTT.

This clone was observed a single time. The CDR3 loop reads CASALDRPSTDTQYF. The DNA for the CDR3 is TGTGCTAGTGCCCTAGACCGGCCTAGCACAGATACGCAGTATTTT. V usage is TRBV12-5 and J usage is TRBJ2-3; D not certain. Germline assignment: CDR1 LGHNT and CDR2 FRNRAP. CDR3 length: 15 amino acids. Trimming stripped 7 bases from V and 0 bases from J, with 14 bases between. The whole variable domain, remainder taken from reference TRBV12-5 and TRBJ2-3, is DARVTQTPRHKVTEMGQEVTMRCQPILGHNTVFWYRQTMMQGLELLAYFRNRAPLDDSGMPKDRFSAEMPDATLATLKIQPSEPRDSAVYFCASALDRPSTDTQYFGPGTRLTVL.

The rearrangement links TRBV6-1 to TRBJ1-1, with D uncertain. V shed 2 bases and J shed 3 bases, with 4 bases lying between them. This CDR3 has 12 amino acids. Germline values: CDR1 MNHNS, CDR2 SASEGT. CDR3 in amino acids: CASSELDTEAFF. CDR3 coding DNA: TGTGCCAGCAGTGAACTCGACACTGAAGCTTTCTTT.

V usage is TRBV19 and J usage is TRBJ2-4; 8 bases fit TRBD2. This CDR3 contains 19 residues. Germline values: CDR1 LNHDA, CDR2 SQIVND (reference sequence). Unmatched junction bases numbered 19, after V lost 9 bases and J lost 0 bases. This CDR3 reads CASQTSGTSIWGAKNIQYF. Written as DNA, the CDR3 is TGTGCCAGCCAAACCTCCGGGACTAGTATATGGGGAGCCAAAAACATTCAGTACTTC.

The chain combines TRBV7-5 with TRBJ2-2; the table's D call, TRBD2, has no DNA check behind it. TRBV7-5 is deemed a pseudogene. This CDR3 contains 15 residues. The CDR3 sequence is CVRSLRLPNTGELFF. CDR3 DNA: TGTGTCAGAAGCTTAAGACTCCCGAACACCGGGGAGCTGTTTTTT.

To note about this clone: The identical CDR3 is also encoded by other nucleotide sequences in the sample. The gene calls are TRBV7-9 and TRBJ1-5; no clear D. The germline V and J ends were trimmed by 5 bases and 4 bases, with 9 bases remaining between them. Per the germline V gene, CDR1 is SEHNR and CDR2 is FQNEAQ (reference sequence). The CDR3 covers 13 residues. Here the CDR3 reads CASSTGGNQPQHF. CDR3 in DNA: TGTGCCAGCAGCACCGGAGGGAATCAGCCCCAGCATTTT.

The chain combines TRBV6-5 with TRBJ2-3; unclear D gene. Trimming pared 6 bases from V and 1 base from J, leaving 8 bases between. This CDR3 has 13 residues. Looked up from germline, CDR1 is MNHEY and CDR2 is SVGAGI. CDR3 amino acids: CASRGPGTDTQYF. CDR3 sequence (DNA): TGTGCCAGCAGGGGCCCGGGCACAGATACGCAGTATTTT.

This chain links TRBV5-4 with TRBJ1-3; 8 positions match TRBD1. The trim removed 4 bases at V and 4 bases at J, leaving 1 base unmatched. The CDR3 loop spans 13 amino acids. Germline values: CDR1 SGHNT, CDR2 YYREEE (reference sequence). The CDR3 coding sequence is TGTGCCAGCAGCCGGACAGGGGGAAACACCATATATTTT. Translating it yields CASSRTGGNTIYF.

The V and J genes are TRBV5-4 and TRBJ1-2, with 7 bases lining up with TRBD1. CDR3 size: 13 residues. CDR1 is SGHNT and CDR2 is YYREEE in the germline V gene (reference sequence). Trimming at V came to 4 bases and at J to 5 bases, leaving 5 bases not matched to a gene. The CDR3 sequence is CASSIGTAYGYTF. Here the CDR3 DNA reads TGTGCCAGCAGCATAGGGACAGCATATGGCTACACCTTC.